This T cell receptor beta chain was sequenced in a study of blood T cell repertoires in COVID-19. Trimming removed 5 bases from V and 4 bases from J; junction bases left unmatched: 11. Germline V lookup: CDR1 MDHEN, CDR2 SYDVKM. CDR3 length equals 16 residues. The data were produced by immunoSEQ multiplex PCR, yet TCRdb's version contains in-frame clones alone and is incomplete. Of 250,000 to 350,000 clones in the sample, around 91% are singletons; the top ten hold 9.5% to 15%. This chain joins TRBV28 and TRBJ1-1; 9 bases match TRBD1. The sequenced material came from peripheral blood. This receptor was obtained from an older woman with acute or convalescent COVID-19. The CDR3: CASSRNTGGKGTEAFF. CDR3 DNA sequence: TGTGCCAGCAGTCGCAACACAGGGGGCAAGGGCACTGAAGCTTTCTTT.